Here is one TCR beta chain with its context. The target antigen is unknown. This entry belongs to a study of beta chain features in type 1 diabetes. Between the trimmed V and J ends, which lost 5 bases and 3 bases, there was a span of 5 bases. Germline CDR1 and CDR2: SGHNT and YYREEE (reference sequence). The CDR3 has 11 residues. Study results and limitations: Researchers caution that PCR might favor shorter templates, equally among patients and controls. Highly expressing activated T cells could be over-counted with a cDNA template. Whether TCRB rearrangement is influenced by HLA type was left unresolved in this analysis. There was a moderate but significant shortening of TCRB CDR3s in all four CD4+ subsets of Type 1 diabetes patients.

cDNA synthesis used the whole RNA isolate, giving expressed TCRB sequences. The data were produced by immunoSEQ multiplex PCR, yet TCRdb's version contains in-frame clones alone and is incomplete. Here the sample spans 300,000 or so clones, roughly 13% being singletons. Sorting that relied on CD45RO/CCR7/CD25/CD127/CD95/CD27 yielded CD4+ naive, central memory, regulatory and stem cell-like memory cells. The rearrangement links TRBV5-4 to TRBJ1-1, with D unresolved. Material for sequencing was naive CD4+ T cells from blood. This receptor was obtained from a woman younger than 30 with type 1 diabetes. In DNA form, the CDR3 reads TGTGCCAGCAGTTCGGACACTGAAGCTTTCTTT. It is translated as CASSSDTEAFF.